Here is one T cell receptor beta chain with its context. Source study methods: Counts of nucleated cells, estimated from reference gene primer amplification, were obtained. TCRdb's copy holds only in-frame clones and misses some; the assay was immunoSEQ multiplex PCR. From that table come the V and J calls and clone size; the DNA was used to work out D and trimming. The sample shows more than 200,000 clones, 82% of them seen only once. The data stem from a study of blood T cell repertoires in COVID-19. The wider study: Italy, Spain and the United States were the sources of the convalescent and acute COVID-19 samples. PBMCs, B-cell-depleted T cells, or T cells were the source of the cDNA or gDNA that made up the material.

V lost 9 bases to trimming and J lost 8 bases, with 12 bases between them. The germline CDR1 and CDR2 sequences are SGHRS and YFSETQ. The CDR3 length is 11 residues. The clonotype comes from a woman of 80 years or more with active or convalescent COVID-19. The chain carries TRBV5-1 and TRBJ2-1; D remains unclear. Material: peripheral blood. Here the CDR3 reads CATKGEYEQFF. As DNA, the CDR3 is TGCGCCACCAAAGGAGAATATGAGCAGTTCTTC.